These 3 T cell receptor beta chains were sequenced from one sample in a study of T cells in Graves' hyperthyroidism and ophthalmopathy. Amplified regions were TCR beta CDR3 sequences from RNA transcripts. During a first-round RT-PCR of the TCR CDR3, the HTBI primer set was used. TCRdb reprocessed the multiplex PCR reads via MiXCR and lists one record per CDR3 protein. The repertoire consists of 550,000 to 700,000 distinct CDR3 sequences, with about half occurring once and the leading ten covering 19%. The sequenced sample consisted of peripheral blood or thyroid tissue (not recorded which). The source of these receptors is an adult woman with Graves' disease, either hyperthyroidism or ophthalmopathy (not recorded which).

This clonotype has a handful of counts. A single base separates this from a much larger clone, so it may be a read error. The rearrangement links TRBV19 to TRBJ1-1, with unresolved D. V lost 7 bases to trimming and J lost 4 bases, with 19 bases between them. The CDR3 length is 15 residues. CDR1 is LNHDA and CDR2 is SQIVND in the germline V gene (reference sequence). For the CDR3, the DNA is TGTGCCAGTACTCGGCAGAACAGACCCAGCACTGAAGCTTTCTTT. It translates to CASTRQNRPSTEAFF.

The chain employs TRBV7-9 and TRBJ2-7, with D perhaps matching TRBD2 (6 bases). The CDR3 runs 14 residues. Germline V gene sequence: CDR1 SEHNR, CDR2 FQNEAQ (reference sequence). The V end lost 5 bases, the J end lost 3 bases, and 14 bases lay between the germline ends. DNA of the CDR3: TGTGCCAGCAGCCCCCGGAATAGCGGCTACGAGCAGTACTTC. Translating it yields CASSPRNSGYEQYF.

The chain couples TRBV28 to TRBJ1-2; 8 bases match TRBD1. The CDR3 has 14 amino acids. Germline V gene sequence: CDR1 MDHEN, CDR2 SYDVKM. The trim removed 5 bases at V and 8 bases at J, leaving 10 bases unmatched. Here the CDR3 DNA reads TGTGCCAGCAGTCCAGGGCAGGGGGCGTGGGGCTACACCTTC. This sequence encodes CASSPGQGAWGYTF.